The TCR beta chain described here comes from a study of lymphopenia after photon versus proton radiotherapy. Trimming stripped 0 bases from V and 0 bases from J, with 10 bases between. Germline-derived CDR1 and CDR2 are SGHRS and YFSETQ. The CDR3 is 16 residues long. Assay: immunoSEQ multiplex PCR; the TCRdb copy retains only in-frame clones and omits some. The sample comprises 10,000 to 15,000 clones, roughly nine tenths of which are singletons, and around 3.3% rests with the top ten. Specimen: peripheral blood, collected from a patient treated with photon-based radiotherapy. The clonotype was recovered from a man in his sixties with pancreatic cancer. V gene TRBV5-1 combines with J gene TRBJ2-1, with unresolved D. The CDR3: CASSLGVFGSYNEQFF. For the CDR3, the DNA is TGCGCCAGCAGCTTGGGAGTGTTTGGCTCCTACAATGAGCAGTTCTTC.